The clone carrying this T cell receptor (beta chain) was observed a single time. Some clones are missing from TCRdb's copy, which holds only in-frame ones; the method was immunoSEQ multiplex PCR. Here the sample spans just over 350,000 clones, about 90% being singletons. Germline values: CDR1 MRHNA, CDR2 SNTAGT. Trimming stripped 7 bases from V and 0 bases from J, with 9 bases between. The CDR3 runs 13 residues. The participants were between about 18 and 90 years old and came from about two dozen US areas. Each participant's cohort was designated according to participant-reported clinical history. Recovery among Cohort 3 donors was established by two negative PCRs, clearance, or symptom resolution. The sample is drawn from a study of blood T cell repertoires in COVID-19.

This chain joins TRBV6-4 and TRBJ1-1; D possibly corresponds to TRBD1 (6 bases). The specimen was PBMCs or T cells enriched from blood (not recorded which). The sequence was collected from a woman in her twenties or thirties who had recovered from COVID-19. CDR3 loop: CASTAGVNTEAFF. Here the CDR3 DNA reads TGTGCCAGCACAGCAGGGGTGAACACTGAAGCTTTCTTT.